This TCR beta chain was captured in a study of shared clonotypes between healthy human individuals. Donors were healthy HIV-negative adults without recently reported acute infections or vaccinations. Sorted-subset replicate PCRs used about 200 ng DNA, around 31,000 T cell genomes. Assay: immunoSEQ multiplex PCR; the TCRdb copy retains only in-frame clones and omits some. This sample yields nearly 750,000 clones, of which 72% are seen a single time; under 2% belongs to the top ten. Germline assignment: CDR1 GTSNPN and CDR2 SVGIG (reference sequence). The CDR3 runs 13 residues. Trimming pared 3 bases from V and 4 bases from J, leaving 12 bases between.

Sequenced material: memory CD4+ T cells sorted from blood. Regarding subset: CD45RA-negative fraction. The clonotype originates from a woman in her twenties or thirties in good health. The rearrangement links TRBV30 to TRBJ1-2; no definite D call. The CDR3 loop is CAWRGTEVYGYTF. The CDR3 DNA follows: TGTGCCTGGAGGGGAACAGAGGTCTATGGCTACACCTTC.